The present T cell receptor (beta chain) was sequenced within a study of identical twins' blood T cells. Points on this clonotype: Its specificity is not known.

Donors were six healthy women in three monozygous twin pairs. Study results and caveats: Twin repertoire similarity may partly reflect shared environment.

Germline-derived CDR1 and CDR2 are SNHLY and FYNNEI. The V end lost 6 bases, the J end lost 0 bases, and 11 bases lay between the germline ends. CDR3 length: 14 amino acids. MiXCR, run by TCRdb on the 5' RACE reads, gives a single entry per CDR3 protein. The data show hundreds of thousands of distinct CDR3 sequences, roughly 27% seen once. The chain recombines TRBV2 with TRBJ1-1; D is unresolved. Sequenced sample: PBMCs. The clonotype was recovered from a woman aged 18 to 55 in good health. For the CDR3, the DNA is TGTGCCAGCAGCGCGCAGAGTATGAACACTGAAGCTTTCTTT. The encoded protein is CASSAQSMNTEAFF.